A selection of T cell receptor beta chains follows, all from one sample in a study of cytomegalovirus exposure and HLA in healthy donors. Repertoires were generated with immunoSEQ multiplex PCR, while TCRdb's copy carries only in-frame clones and drops some. The table shows about 140,000 clones, with about 80% occurring only once. Sequences were obtained from PBMCs. These receptors came from a middle-aged woman in good health and CMV-seronegative. CDR3s include the opening cysteine and the closing phenylalanine or tryptophan. D genes are given only for firm matches. Clone size is stated in some rows and not others, as once, few, many or a class when expanded.

j_gene,d_gene,v_gene,abundance,len,CDR3aa,CDR3nt
TRBJ1-4,NA,TRBV30,few,10,CAGGLEKLFF,TGTGCGGGGGGTTTAGAAAAACTGTTTTTT
TRBJ2-7,NA,TRBV30,NA,14,CAWSTRGNSYEQYF,TGTGCCTGGAGTACACGGGGAAACTCCTACGAGCAGTACTTC
TRBJ1-1,TRBD1,TRBV9,NA,14,CASSPGQGNTEAFF,TGTGCCAGCAGCCCAGGACAGGGGAACACTGAAGCTTTCTTT
TRBJ1-1,NA,TRBV9,NA,14,CASSVGPYPNEAFF,TGTGCCAGCAGCGTAGGTCCGTACCCTAATGAAGCTTTCTTT
TRBJ2-1,NA,TRBV18,NA,13,CAVGQSSYNEQFF,TGTGCCGTGGGCCAGAGCTCCTACAATGAGCAGTTCTTC
TRBJ2-7,TRBD2,TRBV7-2,NA,15,CASSGTSGRKYEQYF,TGTGCCAGCAGCGGGACTAGCGGACGAAAATACGAGCAGTACTTC
TRBJ1-5,NA,TRBV18,NA,15,CASSPTGLSHQPQHF,TGTGCCAGCTCTCCTACAGGGTTATCTCATCAGCCCCAGCATTTT
TRBJ1-3,TRBD1,TRBV28,NA,13,CATRGQGRNTIYF,TGTGCCACCCGAGGACAGGGTAGAAACACCATATATTTT
TRBJ2-3,TRBD2,TRBV10-3,NA,14,CAMSSGRGEDTQYF,TGTGCCATGTCTAGCGGGAGAGGGGAAGATACGCAGTATTTT
TRBJ1-1,NA,TRBV2,NA,12,CASSRDSTEAFF,TGTGCCAGCAGTCGAGACAGCACTGAAGCTTTCTTT
TRBJ2-1,NA,TRBV5-1,NA,14,CASSLVAGGNEQFF,TGCGCCAGCAGCTTGGTAGCAGGGGGGAATGAGCAGTTCTTC
TRBJ2-7,NA,TRBV9,NA,16,CASSPTGGTDSYEQYF,TGTGCCAGCAGCCCCACCGGGGGTACCGATTCCTACGAGCAGTACTTC
TRBJ2-1,NA,TRBV6-1,NA,14,CASSEPGIGYEQFF,TGTGCCAGCAGTGAGCCCGGGATTGGGTATGAGCAGTTCTTC
TRBJ2-1,TRBD2,TRBV5-1,NA,17,CASSLDPLAGGYNEQFF,TGCGCCAGCAGCTTGGACCCACTAGCGGGGGGTTACAATGAGCAGTTCTTC
TRBJ1-1,NA,TRBV5-1,NA,15,CASSSWGGLNTEAFF,TGCGCCAGCAGCTCATGGGGTGGACTAAACACTGAAGCTTTCTTT
TRBJ1-1,TRBD1,TRBV28,NA,19,CASSSLRQGARAIGTEAFF,TGTGCCAGCAGCTCACTGAGGCAGGGGGCAAGGGCTATAGGAACTGAAGCTTTCTTT
TRBJ2-7,NA,TRBV30,NA,15,CAWRYGTSEGDEQYF,TGTGCCTGGAGGTATGGTACTTCTGAAGGGGACGAGCAGTACTTC
TRBJ2-7,TRBD1,TRBV27,NA,15,CASSFYGTDSYEQYF,TGTGCCAGCAGTTTCTATGGGACAGACTCCTACGAGCAGTACTTC
TRBJ2-3,NA,TRBV5-6,NA,15,CASSLLPSSTDTQYF,TGTGCCAGCAGCCTACTCCCTTCTAGCACAGATACGCAGTATTTT
TRBJ2-7,NA,TRBV28,NA,17,CASSLSPSTVLAYEQYF,TGTGCCAGCAGTTTATCTCCCTCGACAGTTTTGGCCTACGAGCAGTACTTC
TRBJ1-2,NA,TRBV28,NA,13,CASEPDSYYGYTF,TGTGCCAGCGAACCAGACAGTTACTATGGCTACACCTTC
TRBJ1-1,NA,TRBV18,NA,14,CASSPDRLNTEAFF,TGTGCCAGCTCCCCGGACAGATTGAACACTGAAGCTTTCTTT
TRBJ1-1,TRBD1,TRBV4-2,NA,17,CASSQDQIGTANTEAFF,TGTGCCAGCAGCCAAGATCAGATCGGGACAGCTAACACTGAAGCTTTCTTT
TRBJ1-4,TRBD1,TRBV5-6,NA,17,CASSAAGTGLGVEKLFF,TGTGCCAGCAGCGCCGCCGGGACAGGGCTCGGAGTTGAAAAACTGTTTTTT
TRBJ2-1,TRBD2,TRBV10-2,NA,13,CASKAGGGNEQFF,TGCGCCAGCAAAGCGGGGGGTGGCAATGAGCAGTTCTTC
TRBJ2-7,TRBD1,TRBV28,NA,15,CASSTPGQGSYEQYF,TGTGCCAGCAGCACTCCGGGACAGGGTTCCTACGAGCAGTACTTC
TRBJ1-4,NA,TRBV6-1,few,15,CASSNRDYPNEKLFF,TGTGCCAGCAGTAACCGGGATTATCCAAATGAAAAACTGTTTTTT
TRBJ1-2,NA,TRBV6-5,NA,14,CASSYSRDIRGYTF,TGTGCCAGCAGTTACTCGAGAGATATACGAGGCTACACCTTC
TRBJ1-2,TRBD1,TRBV14,NA,14,CASSQVGQGGGYTF,TGTGCCAGCAGCCAAGTGGGACAGGGAGGCGGCTACACCTTC
TRBJ1-1,NA,TRBV28,NA,13,CASSPLTVTEAFF,TGTGCCAGCAGTCCCCTGACAGTAACTGAAGCTTTCTTT
TRBJ2-1,TRBD2,TRBV4-1,NA,16,CASSPPAGGAYNEQFF,TGCGCCAGCAGCCCCCCGGCGGGGGGCGCCTACAATGAGCAGTTCTTC
TRBJ1-1,NA,TRBV5-8,NA,13,CASSLEGNTEAFF,TGTGCCAGCAGCTTAGAGGGGAACACTGAAGCTTTCTTT
TRBJ2-1,NA,TRBV7-2,NA,14,CASSGGRPYNEQFF,TGTGCCAGCAGCGGGGGCCGCCCCTACAATGAGCAGTTCTTC